This TCR beta chain originates from a study of blood T cell repertoires in COVID-19. Study at large: Samples taken during acute and convalescent COVID-19 were collected in the United States, Italy and Spain.

The protocol was immunoSEQ multiplex PCR, while the TCRdb copy is restricted to in-frame clones and leaves out a portion. The table has 80,000 or so clones, about three quarters seen once. Germline lookup yields CDR1 KGHSH and CDR2 LQKENI. The CDR3 length is 16 residues. The ends were cut back, 2 bases at V and 0 bases at J, with 14 bases in the middle. The V and J genes are TRBV18 and TRBJ2-7; maybe TRBD2 (6 bases). This sequence was found in a human donor in a cohort sampled during active COVID-19. Source material: peripheral blood. The CDR3 nucleotides read TGTGCCAGCTCACCATCGAGCCGGGGGTTCTCCTACGAGCAGTACTTC. The encoded protein is CASSPSSRGFSYEQYF.